The clone carrying this T cell receptor (beta chain) was recorded a few times. The record originates from a study of blood T cell repertoires in COVID-19. Method: immunoSEQ multiplex PCR; TCRdb's copy keeps in-frame clones and lacks some. The sample records about 120,000 clones, approximately 87% being singletons. Germline CDR1 and CDR2: LGHNA and YSLEER. V was trimmed by 2 bases and J by 5 bases, leaving 15 bases between them. This CDR3 has 16 amino acids. The sequence came from a woman between 45 and 60 years old with acute or convalescent COVID-19. The specimen sequenced was peripheral blood. V is TRBV4-3 and J is TRBJ2-2; D might be TRBD1 (6 bases). The CDR3 is CASSQTTGKKTGELFF. The CDR3 DNA reads as TGCGCCAGCAGCCAAACAACAGGGAAAAAAACCGGGGAGCTGTTTTTT.